These T cell receptor beta chains were read from a single sample in a study of T cell changes during pregnancy in multiple sclerosis. Sequencing was performed with immunoSEQ multiplex PCR; in TCRdb, only in-frame clones are kept and a portion is missing. The sample has 50,000 to 55,000 clones, more than 85% seen once. The sample here was CD4+ T cells from peripheral blood mononuclear cells, taken after pregnancy. Every receptor here comes from a female donor with multiple sclerosis, enrolled in a pregnancy study. CDR3s include the opening cysteine and the closing phenylalanine or tryptophan. The order of the fields is D gene, V gene, J gene, clone size, CDR3 protein, CDR3 DNA. The D gene is left open where the match is weak. Clone size appears in some rows only: once, few, many, or a class for an expanded clone.

D: -
V: TRBV10-1
J: TRBJ1-4
size: -
CDR3: CAGAGGSEKLFF
DNA: TGCGCCGGAGCGGGAGGAAGTGAAAAACTGTTTTTT

D: -
V: TRBV27
J: TRBJ2-7
size: -
CDR3: CASSYGFVQYF
DNA: TGTGCCAGCAGTTACGGGTTCGTGCAGTACTTC

D: -
V: TRBV7-8
J: TRBJ1-2
size: -
CDR3: CASSSQPGIYGYTF
DNA: TGTGCCAGCAGCTCCCAGCCAGGGATCTATGGCTACACCTTC

D: TRBD1
V: TRBV19
J: TRBJ1-2
size: -
CDR3: CASSDRATDNFYGYTF
DNA: TGTGCCAGTAGCGACAGGGCCACTGACAACTTTTATGGCTACACCTTC

D: -
V: TRBV14
J: TRBJ2-3
size: -
CDR3: CASSQQGWDTQYF
DNA: TGTGCCAGCAGCCAACAGGGGTGGGATACGCAGTATTTT

D: TRBD1
V: TRBV2
J: TRBJ2-2
size: -
CDR3: CARGTGTNTGELFF
DNA: TGTGCCAGAGGGACAGGGACGAACACCGGGGAGCTGTTTTTT

D: TRBD1
V: TRBV5-1
J: TRBJ1-1
size: -
CDR3: CASSLIQGVSTEAFF
DNA: TGCGCCAGCAGCCTCATACAGGGGGTGAGCACTGAAGCTTTCTTT

D: TRBD2
V: TRBV9
J: TRBJ2-2
size: once
CDR3: CASSARLGLNTGELFF
DNA: TGTGCCAGCAGCGCCAGACTGGGACTAAACACCGGGGAGCTGTTTTTT

D: TRBD2
V: TRBV11-2
J: TRBJ2-1
size: -
CDR3: CASSPLGLAVDNEQFF
DNA: TGTGCCAGCAGCCCCCTGGGGCTAGCGGTCGACAATGAGCAGTTCTTC

D: -
V: TRBV5-8
J: TRBJ2-3
size: -
CDR3: CASSISSTDTQYF
DNA: TGTGCCAGCAGCATTAGTAGCACAGATACGCAGTATTTT

D: TRBD1
V: TRBV7-2
J: TRBJ1-2
size: few
CDR3: CASSYGGTGGAYGYTF
DNA: TGTGCCAGCAGCTACGGGGGGACAGGGGGAGCCTATGGCTACACCTTC

D: TRBD1
V: TRBV7-6
J: TRBJ2-7
size: few
CDR3: CASSLGTAYEQYF
DNA: TGTGCCAGCAGCCTCGGGACAGCCTACGAGCAGTACTTC

D: -
V: TRBV6-1
J: TRBJ1-5
size: -
CDR3: CASRIQPEVRQPQHF
DNA: TGTGCCAGCAGAATTCAGCCCGAGGTTCGTCAGCCCCAGCATTTT

D: -
V: TRBV2
J: TRBJ1-5
size: few
CDR3: CASSGWTASNQPQHF
DNA: TGTGCCAGCAGTGGTTGGACAGCTAGCAATCAGCCCCAGCATTTT

D: TRBD2
V: TRBV5-1
J: TRBJ2-1
size: -
CDR3: CASSLIAGEGNEQFF
DNA: TGCGCCAGCAGCTTGATAGCGGGAGAGGGCAATGAGCAGTTCTTC

D: -
V: TRBV5-1
J: TRBJ2-7
size: -
CDR3: CASSLVRGGAYEQYF
DNA: TGCGCCAGCAGCTTGGTCCGCGGAGGGGCCTACGAGCAGTACTTC

D: TRBD1
V: TRBV19
J: TRBJ1-1
size: once
CDR3: CASSIGTARTGNTEAFF
DNA: TGTGCCAGTAGTATCGGGACCGCCCGGACAGGGAACACTGAAGCTTTCTTT

D: -
V: TRBV10-1
J: TRBJ1-2
size: -
CDR3: CASSGYRSSYGYTF
DNA: TGCGCCAGCAGTGGCTACAGGTCCTCCTATGGCTACACCTTC

D: TRBD2
V: TRBV10-2
J: TRBJ2-1
size: few
CDR3: CASSPGLVGEQFF
DNA: TGCGCCAGCAGCCCGGGACTAGTTGGAGAGCAGTTCTTC

D: -
V: TRBV18
J: TRBJ2-5
size: -
CDR3: CASSPVTAVQETQYF
DNA: TGTGCCAGCTCACCCGTTACAGCAGTCCAAGAGACCCAGTACTTC

D: TRBD2
V: TRBV5-5
J: TRBJ2-1
size: -
CDR3: CASSGGRGNGEQFF
DNA: TGTGCCAGCAGTGGTGGGAGGGGAAATGGGGAGCAGTTCTTC

D: TRBD1
V: TRBV9
J: TRBJ2-5
size: -
CDR3: CASSAGTATQETQYF
DNA: TGTGCCAGCAGCGCTGGGACAGCGACCCAAGAGACCCAGTACTTC

D: TRBD2
V: TRBV7-2
J: TRBJ2-3
size: -
CDR3: CASSTSSGLFTDTQYF
DNA: TGTGCCAGCAGCACCTCTAGCGGACTTTTCACAGATACGCAGTATTTT

D: -
V: TRBV14
J: TRBJ2-2
size: -
CDR3: CASRRAGSGAGELFF
DNA: TGTGCCAGCAGACGAGCAGGTTCAGGGGCCGGGGAGCTGTTTTTT

D: -
V: TRBV5-3
J: TRBJ1-2
size: -
CDR3: CARSLVVDYGYTF
DNA: TGTGCCAGAAGCTTGGTCGTCGACTATGGCTACACCTTC

D: TRBD1
V: TRBV5-1
J: TRBJ1-2
size: -
CDR3: CASSLGDRGTYTF
DNA: TGCGCCAGCAGCTTGGGGGACAGGGGGACCTACACCTTC

D: TRBD1
V: TRBV4-1
J: TRBJ2-3
size: -
CDR3: CASSQELGQGALDTQYF
DNA: TGCGCCAGCAGCCAAGAACTGGGACAGGGGGCACTGGATACGCAGTATTTT

D: TRBD1
V: TRBV7-9
J: TRBJ2-1
size: -
CDR3: CASSPPGQGYNEQFF
DNA: TGTGCCAGCAGTCCACCGGGACAGGGGTACAATGAGCAGTTCTTC

D: -
V: TRBV25-1
J: TRBJ1-4
size: -
CDR3: CASSELRSEGGSEKLFF
DNA: TGTGCCAGCAGTGAACTACGATCGGAGGGAGGGAGTGAAAAACTGTTTTTT

D: TRBD1
V: TRBV5-1
J: TRBJ2-5
size: -
CDR3: CASSLATGGETQYF
DNA: TGCGCCAGCAGCTTGGCCACAGGGGGAGAGACCCAGTACTTC

D: TRBD2
V: TRBV6-1
J: TRBJ2-7
size: -
CDR3: CASSPSGSSYEQYF
DNA: TGTGCCAGCAGTCCTAGCGGGAGCTCCTACGAGCAGTACTTC

D: -
V: TRBV30
J: TRBJ2-7
size: -
CDR3: CAWSGQSYEQYF
DNA: TGTGCCTGGAGTGGACAGTCCTACGAGCAGTACTTC

D: TRBD1
V: TRBV19
J: TRBJ2-7
size: -
CDR3: CASSIPGQGSYEQYF
DNA: TGTGCCAGTAGTATACCCGGACAGGGTTCCTACGAGCAGTACTTC

D: -
V: TRBV11-3
J: TRBJ2-3
size: once
CDR3: CASSPGGGSTDTQYF
DNA: TGTGCCAGCAGCCCCGGCGGCGGGAGCACAGATACGCAGTATTTT

D: -
V: TRBV18
J: TRBJ1-3
size: -
CDR3: CASSTQGIRNTIYF
DNA: TGTGCCAGCTCAACTCAGGGAATTCGAAACACCATATATTTT

D: -
V: TRBV19
J: TRBJ2-7
size: once
CDR3: CASSIGETYEQYF
DNA: TGTGCCAGTAGTATAGGGGAGACCTACGAGCAGTACTTC

D: -
V: TRBV30
J: TRBJ1-5
size: few
CDR3: CAWALGGNQPQHF
DNA: TGTGCCTGGGCGCTAGGCGGGAATCAGCCCCAGCATTTT

D: TRBD1
V: TRBV9
J: TRBJ2-3
size: -
CDR3: CASSERGQDFTDTQYF
DNA: TGTGCCAGCAGCGAGAGAGGACAGGATTTCACAGATACGCAGTATTTT

D: -
V: TRBV7-2
J: TRBJ2-3
size: -
CDR3: CASSSFAGLTDTQYF
DNA: TGTGCCAGCAGCTCTTTTGCGGGGCTCACAGATACGCAGTATTTT

D: TRBD2
V: TRBV5-1
J: TRBJ2-2
size: -
CDR3: CASSNSEPLSRGRSGELFF
DNA: TGCGCCAGCAGCAATTCTGAACCCCTATCGCGCGGGAGATCCGGGGAGCTGTTTTTT

D: TRBD2
V: TRBV4-2
J: TRBJ2-7
size: -
CDR3: CASSHHGLAGRYYEQYF
DNA: TGTGCCAGCAGCCATCACGGACTAGCGGGACGTTACTACGAGCAGTACTTC

D: TRBD2
V: TRBV7-6
J: TRBJ2-1
size: -
CDR3: CASSLKYSGSSEQFF
DNA: TGTGCCAGCAGCTTAAAGTATAGCGGGAGTAGTGAGCAGTTCTTC

D: -
V: TRBV7-6
J: TRBJ1-1
size: -
CDR3: CASSPSRLNTEAFF
DNA: TGTGCCAGCAGCCCATCGAGGTTGAACACTGAAGCTTTCTTT

D: TRBD2
V: TRBV7-8
J: TRBJ2-7
size: -
CDR3: CASSILAGTTYEQYF
DNA: TGTGCCAGCAGCATACTAGCGGGGACTACCTACGAGCAGTACTTC

D: TRBD1
V: TRBV5-1
J: TRBJ1-2
size: -
CDR3: CASSTGTAYGYTF
DNA: TGCGCCAGCAGCACCGGGACAGCCTATGGCTACACCTTC

D: -
V: TRBV5-8
J: TRBJ2-5
size: -
CDR3: CASSLLAQTQYF
DNA: TGTGCCAGCAGCTTACTAGCCCAGACCCAGTACTTC

D: TRBD2
V: TRBV19
J: TRBJ2-3
size: -
CDR3: CASSMGGSGTDTQYF
DNA: TGTGCCAGTAGTATGGGCGGGAGTGGCACAGATACGCAGTATTTT

D: -
V: TRBV19
J: TRBJ2-5
size: -
CDR3: CASSRGRGGGQETQYF
DNA: TGTGCCAGTAGTAGAGGGCGCGGCGGAGGACAAGAGACCCAGTACTTC

D: TRBD2
V: TRBV5-1
J: TRBJ2-5
size: -
CDR3: CASSDGLAGAQETQYF
DNA: TGCGCCAGCAGCGATGGACTAGCGGGAGCCCAAGAGACCCAGTACTTC

D: TRBD1
V: TRBV27
J: TRBJ1-2
size: -
CDR3: CASSPGTGRDGYTF
DNA: TGTGCCAGCAGCCCCGGGACAGGGCGGGATGGCTACACCTTC

D: -
V: TRBV4-1
J: TRBJ2-5
size: -
CDR3: CASSQPSRGGGETQYF
DNA: TGCGCCAGCAGCCAACCGTCCCGAGGGGGTGGTGAGACCCAGTACTTC

D: -
V: TRBV27
J: TRBJ1-5
size: -
CDR3: CASSWAGIGNQPQHF
DNA: TGTGCCAGCAGTTGGGCAGGGATAGGCAATCAGCCCCAGCATTTT